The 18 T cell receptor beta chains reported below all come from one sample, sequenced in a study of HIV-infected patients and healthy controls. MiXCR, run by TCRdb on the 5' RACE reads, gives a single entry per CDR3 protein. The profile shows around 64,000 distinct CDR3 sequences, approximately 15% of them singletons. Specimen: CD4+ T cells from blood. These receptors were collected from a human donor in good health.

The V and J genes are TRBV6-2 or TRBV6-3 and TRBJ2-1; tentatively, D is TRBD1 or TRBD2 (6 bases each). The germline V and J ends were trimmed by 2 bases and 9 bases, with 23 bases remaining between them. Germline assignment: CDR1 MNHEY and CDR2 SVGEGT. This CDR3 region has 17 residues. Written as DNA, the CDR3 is TGTGCCAGCAGTTACCCGCCGAGGGGGGCCGTCTTGTCTGAGCAGTTCTTC. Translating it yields CASSYPPRGAVLSEQFF.

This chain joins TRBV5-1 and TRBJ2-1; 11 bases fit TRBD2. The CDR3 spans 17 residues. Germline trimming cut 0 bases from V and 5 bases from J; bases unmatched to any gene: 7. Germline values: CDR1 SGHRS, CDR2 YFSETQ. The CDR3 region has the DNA TGCGCCAGCAGCTTGGACATCGCTAGCGGGGGGCACAATGAGCAGTTCTTC. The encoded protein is CASSLDIASGGHNEQFF.

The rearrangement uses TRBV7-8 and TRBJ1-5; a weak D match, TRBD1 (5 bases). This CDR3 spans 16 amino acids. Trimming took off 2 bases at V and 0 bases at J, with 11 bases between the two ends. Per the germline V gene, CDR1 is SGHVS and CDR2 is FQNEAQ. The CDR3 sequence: CASSLIAGYSNQPQHF. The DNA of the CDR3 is TGTGCCAGCAGCTTAATCGCAGGGTATAGCAATCAGCCCCAGCATTTT.

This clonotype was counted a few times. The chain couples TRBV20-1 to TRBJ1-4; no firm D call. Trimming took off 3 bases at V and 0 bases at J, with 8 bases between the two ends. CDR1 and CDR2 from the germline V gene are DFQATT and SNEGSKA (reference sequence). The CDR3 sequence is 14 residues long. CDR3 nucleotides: TGCAGTGCTAGCGTCGGAGCAACTAATGAAAAACTGTTTTTT. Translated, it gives CSASVGATNEKLFF.

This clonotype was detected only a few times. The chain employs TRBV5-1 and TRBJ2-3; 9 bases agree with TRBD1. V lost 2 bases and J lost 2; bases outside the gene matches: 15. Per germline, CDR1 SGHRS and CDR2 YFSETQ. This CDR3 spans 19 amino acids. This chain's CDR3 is CASSFGQGRHRSSTDTQYF. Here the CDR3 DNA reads TGCGCCAGCAGCTTCGGACAGGGGCGACACCGATCCTCCACAGATACGCAGTATTTT.

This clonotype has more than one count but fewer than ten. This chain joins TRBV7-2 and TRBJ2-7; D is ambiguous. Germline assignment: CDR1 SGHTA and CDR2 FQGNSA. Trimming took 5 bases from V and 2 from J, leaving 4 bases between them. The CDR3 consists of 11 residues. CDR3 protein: CASSLTYEQYF. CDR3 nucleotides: TGTGCCAGCAGCCTGACCTACGAGCAGTACTTC.

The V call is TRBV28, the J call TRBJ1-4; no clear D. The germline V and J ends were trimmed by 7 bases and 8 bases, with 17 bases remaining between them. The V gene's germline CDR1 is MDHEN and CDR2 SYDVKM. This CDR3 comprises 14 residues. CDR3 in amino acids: CASTDAGAKEKLFF. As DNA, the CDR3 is TGTGCCAGCACTGATGCCGGCGCGAAAGAAAAACTGTTTTTT.

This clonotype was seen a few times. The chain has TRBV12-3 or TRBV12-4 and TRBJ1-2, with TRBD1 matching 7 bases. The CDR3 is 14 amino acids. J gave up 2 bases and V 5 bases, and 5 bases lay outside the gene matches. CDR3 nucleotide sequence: TGTGCCAGCAGTCGAAAACAGGGGAACTATGGCTACACCTTC. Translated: CASSRKQGNYGYTF.

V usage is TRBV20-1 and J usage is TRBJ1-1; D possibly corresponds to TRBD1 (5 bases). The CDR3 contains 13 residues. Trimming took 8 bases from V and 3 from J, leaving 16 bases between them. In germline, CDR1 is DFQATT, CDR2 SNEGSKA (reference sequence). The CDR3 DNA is TGCAGTTCCTTGGGGGGACGTGACACTGAAGCTTTCTTT. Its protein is CSSLGGRDTEAFF.

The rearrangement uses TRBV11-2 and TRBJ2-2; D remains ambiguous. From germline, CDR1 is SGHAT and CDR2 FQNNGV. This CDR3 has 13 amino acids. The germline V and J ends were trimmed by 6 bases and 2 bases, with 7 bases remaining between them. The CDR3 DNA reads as TGTGCCAGCAGTTCTACTAACACCGGGGAGCTGTTTTTT. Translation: CASSSTNTGELFF.

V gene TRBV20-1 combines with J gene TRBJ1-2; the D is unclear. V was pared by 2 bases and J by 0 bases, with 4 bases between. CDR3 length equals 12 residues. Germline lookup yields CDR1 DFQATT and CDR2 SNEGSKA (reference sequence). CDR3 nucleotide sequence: TGCAGTGCTAGATTTTCTAACTATGGCTACACCTTC. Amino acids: CSARFSNYGYTF.

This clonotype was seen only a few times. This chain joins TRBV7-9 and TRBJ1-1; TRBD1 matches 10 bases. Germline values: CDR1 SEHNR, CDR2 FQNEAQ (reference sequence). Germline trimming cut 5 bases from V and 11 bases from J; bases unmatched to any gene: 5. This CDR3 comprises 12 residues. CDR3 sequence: CASSAGQGIAFF. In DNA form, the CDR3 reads TGTGCCAGCAGCGCGGGACAGGGGATCGCTTTCTTT.

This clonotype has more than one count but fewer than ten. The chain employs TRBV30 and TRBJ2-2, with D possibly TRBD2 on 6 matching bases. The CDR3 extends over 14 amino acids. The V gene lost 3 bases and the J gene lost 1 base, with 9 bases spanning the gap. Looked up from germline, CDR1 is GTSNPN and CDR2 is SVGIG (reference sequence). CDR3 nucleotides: TGTGCCTGGAGCAAGGGACTGAACACCGGGGAGCTGTTTTTT. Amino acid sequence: CAWSKGLNTGELFF.

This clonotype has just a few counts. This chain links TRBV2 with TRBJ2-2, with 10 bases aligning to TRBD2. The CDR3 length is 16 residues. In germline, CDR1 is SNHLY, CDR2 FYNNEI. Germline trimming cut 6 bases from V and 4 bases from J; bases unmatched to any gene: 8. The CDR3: CASRLLAGASTGELFF. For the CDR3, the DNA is TGTGCCAGCAGGCTTCTAGCGGGGGCCTCCACCGGGGAGCTGTTTTTT.

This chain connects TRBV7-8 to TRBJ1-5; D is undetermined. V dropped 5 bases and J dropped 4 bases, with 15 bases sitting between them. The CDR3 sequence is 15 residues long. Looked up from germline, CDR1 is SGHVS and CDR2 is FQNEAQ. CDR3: CASSPQGQVNQPQHF. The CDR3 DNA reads TGTGCCAGCAGCCCCCAAGGGCAGGTTAATCAGCCCCAGCATTTT.

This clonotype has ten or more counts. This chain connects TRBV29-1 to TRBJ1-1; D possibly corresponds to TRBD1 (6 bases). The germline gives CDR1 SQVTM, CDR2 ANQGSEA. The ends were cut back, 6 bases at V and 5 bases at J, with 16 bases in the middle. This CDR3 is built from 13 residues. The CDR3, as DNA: TGCAGCGTGGCCCGGGGGCAGAGAACTGAAGCTTTCTTT. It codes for CSVARGQRTEAFF.

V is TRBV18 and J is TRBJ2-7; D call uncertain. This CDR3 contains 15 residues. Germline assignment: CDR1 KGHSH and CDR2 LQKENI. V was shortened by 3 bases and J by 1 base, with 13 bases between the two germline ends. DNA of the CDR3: TGTGCCAGCTCACCTACTTTAGGCAGATCCTACGAGCAGTACTTC. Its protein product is CASSPTLGRSYEQYF.

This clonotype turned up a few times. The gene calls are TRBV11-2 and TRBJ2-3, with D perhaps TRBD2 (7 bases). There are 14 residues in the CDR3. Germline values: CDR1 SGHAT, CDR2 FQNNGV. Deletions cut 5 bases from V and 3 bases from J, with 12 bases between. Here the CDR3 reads CASSNGGPTDTQYF. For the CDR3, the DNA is TGTGCCAGCAGCAACGGGGGGCCAACAGATACGCAGTATTTT.